This T cell receptor beta chain was captured by sequencing in a study of blood T cell repertoires in COVID-19 (TCRdb year 2020). For context, the study as a whole: Collaborator samples came from the United States, Italy and Spain and covered acute and convalescent phases of COVID-19. The prospective study material was composed of cDNA or gDNA derived from T cells, B-cell-depleted T cells, or PBMCs. HLA class I and class II types, where available, came from metadata supplied by the sample provider rather than from assay-based typing. The sample metadata nearly always contained a de-identified subject ID, COVID-19 status, age in years and sex. A freely available public database, intended as a resource for researchers studying the immune response to SARS-CoV-2, is where the repertoires were released. Samples came from the ongoing ImmuneRACE study (first 160 participants) plus 1,254 subjects from 6 global collaborators. The dataset comprised deeply sampled blood TCRbeta repertoires from subjects exposed to, actively infected with, or recovered from COVID-19.

At one collaborating source in Seattle, patients were enrolled during active infection and were followed longitudinally through the course of disease. The collaborating institutions used their own protocols to collect whole blood in K2EDTA tubes. For TCRbeta analysis, collaborators shipped samples as frozen whole blood, isolated PBMCs, or DNA extracted from either of those sample types. The immunoSEQ Assay, a bias-controlled multiplex PCR, was used to amplify TCRbeta CDR3 regions from genomic DNA. The original methods were these. Within the assay, amplification of reference gene primers was used to estimate how many nucleated cells each sample contained. To quantify the absolute abundance of each unique TCRbeta CDR3 rearrangement, sequence reads were collapsed and filtered. Productive Simpson clonality was computed per sample as the square root of Simpson's diversity index over productive rearrangements. The table comes from immuneACCESS by way of TCRdb, which keeps in-frame sequences with V and J called. Part of the clones is missing from these tables; in studies checked, under half for an unresolved V gene and the rest for unknown reasons. V and J calls and clone size are those listed in that table; D and trimming were worked out from the DNA. Within this sample are about 180,000 clones, with 79% of them counted one time only. The top ten hold 8.1% of the sample.

A remark on this clone: Which antigen it targets is not known. No base quality information exists; no much larger clone differs at one position.

Overall results and qualifications from the work: Clinical and demographic metadata were provided uncurated, with the amount varying by source and participant.

The TCR was taken from a woman between 55 and 75 years old with COVID-19, enrolled during active disease. The sequencing sample was made of peripheral blood.

The CDR3 region reads CASSPTGSAYNEQFF. The DNA sequence is given as TGTGCCAGCTCACCGACAGGGTCTGCTTACAATGAGCAGTTCTTC. The chain is assembled from TRBV18 and TRBJ2-1; 7 middle bases align to TRBD1. Spanning cysteine to phenylalanine, the CDR3 consists of 15 amino acids. CDR3 DNA only is kept here, 45 bases in frame from base 1. CDR1 and CDR2 are read off the germline V gene as KGHSH and LQKENI. Relative to germline, V is missing 3 bases and J is missing 4 bases, with 6 bases of the junction outside any gene match. Outside the CDR3, residues come from the reference TRBV18 and TRBJ2-1 proteins, so the full variable domain is: NAGVMQNPRHLVRRRGQEARLRCSPMKGHSHVYWYRQLPEEGLKFMVYLQKENIIDESGMPKERFSAEFPKEGPSILRIQQVVRGDSAAYFCASSPTGSAYNEQFFGPGTRLTVL.